This T cell receptor beta chain was profiled in a study of T cell repertoires in cytomegalovirus infection. Study at large: The authors used CMV epitopes that were HLA-C-restricted (recently identified) and HLA-B-restricted (well studied). Indicated by public TCR beta signatures were CMV infection and matching HLA type. Study conclusions and caveats: CMV carriers having the relevant HLA were flagged by cumulative public TCR beta family frequency.

One entry per CDR3 protein results from TCRdb running MiXCR on the reads. The repertoire consists of roughly 180,000 distinct CDR3 sequences, with about 20% occurring once and the leading ten covering roughly 25%. The sample holds a few counts of this clonotype. The antigen remains undetermined. CDR3 length: 13 residues. CDR1 and CDR2 from the germline V gene are SGHVS and FQNEAQ. V lost 5 bases to trimming and J lost 6 bases, with 13 bases between them. This specimen consisted of CD8+ T cells from cultured PBMCs, obtained from culture after CMV antigen stimulation. The J gene is TRBJ1-1, the V gene TRBV7-8, with D tentatively TRBD1 (6 bases). The sequence was obtained from a human donor in good health (CMV status not recorded). Some clones in this sample may be carry-over from other donors' samples. CDR3 in amino acids: CASSGRQAAEAFF. Written as DNA, the CDR3 is TGTGCCAGCAGCGGTAGACAGGCCGCTGAAGCTTTCTTT. Filled out from reference TRBV7-8 and TRBJ1-1, the complete variable domain reads GAGVSQSPRYKVAKRGQDVALRCDPISGHVSLFWYQQALGQGPEFLTYFQNEAQLDKSGLPSDRFFAERPEGSVSTLKIQRTQQEDSAVYLCASSGRQAAEAFFGQGTRLTVV.